This T cell receptor beta chain was recovered during a study of T cell responses to AZD1222 COVID-19 vaccine. Whole-study findings and limits: The donor group comprised mostly white British people and more females; the analysis possibly underestimated clonal diversity. There were vaccine-associated CD4 TCRs across spike, dominant at 160-218 and 743-854.

Second-dose timings of about 4 or about 12 weeks were pooled. The junction had 4 bases not matched to a gene; V was cut back by 5 bases and J by 8 bases. CDR1 and CDR2 (germline): LNHDA, SQIVND (reference sequence). This CDR3 is built from 12 residues. This clone was picked up one time. Its antigen is unknown. Profiled with immunoSEQ multiplex PCR; TCRdb holds only in-frame clones, not every one. The table has roughly 130,000 clones, more than 90% seen once. The clonotype comes from an adult who received the AZD1222 COVID-19 vaccine. The source material was peripheral blood, sampled 28 days after the second AZD1222 dose. V gene TRBV19 combines with J gene TRBJ1-2; TRBD1 agrees at 8 bases. The CDR3 DNA is TGTGCCAGTAGTCCGGACAGGGTGGGCTACACCTTC. This encodes CASSPDRVGYTF.